The 24 T cell receptor beta chains reported below all come from one sample, sequenced in a study of patients and donors after allogeneic stem cell transplantation. TCRdb called the RT-PCR reads again in MiXCR, with one record for every CDR3 protein. The table includes hundreds of thousands of distinct CDR3 sequences, 16% detected once. The sequencing sample was made of blood, either unsorted or a sorted T cell fraction (not recorded which). Receptor source: a human donor who was either an allogeneic HSCT recipient or a stem cell or donor lymphocyte infusion donor (not recorded which). It is not recorded whose cells these are; they may come from a transplant donor.

This clonotype was counted between two and nine times. The chain employs TRBV20-1 and TRBJ1-2, with D maybe TRBD1 (5 bases). Trimming removed 3 bases from V and 1 base from J, with 12 bases in between. This CDR3 contains 14 residues. The germline gives CDR1 DFQATT, CDR2 SNEGSKA (reference sequence). DNA for the CDR3: TGCAGTGCTAGGTTTGGGACCCTTAACTATGGCTACACCTTC. It specifies CSARFGTLNYGYTF.

V usage is TRBV9 and J usage is TRBJ1-2, with D perhaps TRBD1 (5 bases). The V gene lost 0 bases and the J gene lost 2 bases, with 11 bases spanning the gap. The germline gives CDR1 SGDLS, CDR2 YYNGEE. The CDR3 consists of 15 residues. CDR3 region: CASSVVSGGNYGYTF. The DNA for the CDR3 is TGTGCCAGCAGCGTAGTATCGGGGGGAAACTATGGCTACACCTTC.

Many counts were recorded for this clonotype. The V call is TRBV12-3 or TRBV12-4, the J call TRBJ2-2, with unresolved D. Deletions cut 5 bases from V and 6 bases from J, with 19 bases between. CDR3 length equals 16 residues. Here the CDR3 reads CASSPVLEYGAGELFF. Written as DNA, the CDR3 is TGTGCCAGCAGTCCTGTGCTCGAGTACGGTGCCGGGGAGCTGTTTTTT.

This chain connects TRBV5-6 to TRBJ1-6; D is undetermined. Trimming took off 1 base at V and 7 bases at J, with 12 bases between the two ends. CDR3 length: 15 residues. From germline, CDR1 is SGHDT and CDR2 YYEEEE. The CDR3 DNA sequence: TGTGCCAGCAGCTTGTTACGGGAAGTGAATTCACCCCTCCACTTT. Translating it yields CASSLLREVNSPLHF.

Written as DNA, the CDR3 is TGCGCCAGCAGATCAGGACTAGCGGCTAGCACAGATACGCAGTATTTT. Translating gives CASRSGLAASTDTQYF. The rearrangement joins TRBV5-1 to TRBJ2-3; 10 bases fit TRBD2. In germline, CDR1 is SGHRS, CDR2 YFSETQ. V dropped 5 bases and J dropped 0; count of bases not matched to a gene: 6. This CDR3 contains 16 residues.

This clonotype was seen many times. V and J are TRBV7-8 and TRBJ1-1, with unresolved D. CDR3 length equals 14 residues. V was shortened by 5 bases and J by 1 base, with 11 bases between the two germline ends. The germline CDR1 and CDR2 sequences are SGHVS and FQNEAQ. The CDR3 here is CASSTDSGNTEAFF. CDR3 nucleotide sequence: TGTGCCAGCAGCACAGACTCCGGGAACACTGAAGCTTTCTTT.

This chain uses TRBV20-1 with TRBJ2-7, with 8 bases that match TRBD1. The CDR3 spans 16 residues. V lost 5 bases to trimming and J lost 5 bases; unmatched junction nucleotides: 17. CDR1 and CDR2 from the germline V gene are DFQATT and SNEGSKA (reference sequence). This CDR3 reads CSASHDRDRSMNEQYF. The CDR3 DNA sequence: TGCAGTGCTTCCCACGACCGGGACAGGTCGATGAACGAGCAGTACTTC.

CDR3 DNA sequence: TGTGCCAGCAGCTTAGACAGGGATCGCGAGCAGTACTTC. This encodes CASSLDRDREQYF. The chain is built from TRBV11-3 and TRBJ2-7, with D possibly matching TRBD1 (5 bases). V lost 0 bases, J lost 6 bases, and 9 bases lay in between. The CDR3 length is 13 residues. Germline CDR1 is SGHNT and CDR2 is YENEEA.

This chain links TRBV5-1 with TRBJ2-1; TRBD2 might be the D (5 bases). The CDR3 is made up of 14 amino acids. Germline V gene sequence: CDR1 SGHRS, CDR2 YFSETQ. V lost 4 bases to trimming and J lost 10 bases, with 18 bases between them. The CDR3 sequence is CASSPLSAGEEQFF. DNA of the CDR3: TGCGCCAGCAGCCCACTGAGTGCTGGGGAGGAGCAGTTCTTC.

This clonotype was seen more than once but under ten times. J is TRBJ1-5 and V is TRBV19, with 8 bases that match TRBD1. Germline CDR1 is LNHDA and CDR2 is SQIVND (reference sequence). The CDR3 contains 18 residues. Losses at the gene ends were 5 bases for V and 0 bases for J; bases not matched to a gene: 12. The CDR3 sequence is CASSPGGQGAGSNQPQHF. DNA of the CDR3: TGTGCCAGTAGTCCCGGGGGCCAGGGGGCTGGTAGCAATCAGCCCCAGCATTTT. The entire variable domain, with the rest obtained from reference TRBV19 and TRBJ1-5, is as follows: DGGITQSPKYLFRKEGQNVTLSCEQNLNHDAMYWYRQDPGQGLRLIYYSQIVNDFQKGDIAEGYSVSREKKESFPLTVTSAQKNPTAFYLCASSPGGQGAGSNQPQHFGDGTRLSIL.

The rearrangement links TRBV5-1 to TRBJ2-7; perhaps D is TRBD1 or TRBD2 (5 bases each). This CDR3 contains 16 residues. The V gene's germline CDR1 is SGHRS and CDR2 YFSETQ. Between the trimmed V and J ends, which lost 0 bases and 4 bases, there was a span of 17 bases. In nucleotides, the CDR3 is TGCGCCAGCAGCTTGGCCGGGGCAGGACCGAGTTACGAGCAGTACTTC. Protein: CASSLAGAGPSYEQYF. The full variable domain, rest sourced from reference TRBV5-1 and TRBJ2-7, is KAGVTQTPRYLIKTRGQQVTLSCSPISGHRSVSWYQQTPGQGLQFLFEYFSETQRNKGNFPGRFSGRQFSNSRSEMNVSTLELGDSALYLCASSLAGAGPSYEQYFGPGTRLTVT.

CDR3 bases: TGCAGCGTCCGACAGCGGGAGCGGACAGATACGCAGTATTTT. Protein: CSVRQRERTDTQYF. This chain connects TRBV29-1 to TRBJ2-3, with 8 positions matching TRBD2. Per germline, CDR1 SQVTM and CDR2 ANQGSEA. After removal of 6 bases from V and 3 bases from J, the junction contained 8 bases not matched to a gene. This CDR3 spans 14 amino acids.

Of note for this clonotype: This may be a read error: a much more frequent sequence differs by one nucleotide. This chain links TRBV12-3 or TRBV12-4 with TRBJ1-1, with D unclear. Trimming cost V 5 bases and J 6 bases, with 10 bases left between them. The CDR3 contains 12 residues. The CDR3 region is CASSLLSAEAFF. DNA of the CDR3: TGTGCCAGCAGTCTGCTGTCCGCTGAAGCTTTCTTT.

The rearrangement joins TRBV5-6 to TRBJ2-6, with 7 bases identical to TRBD1. This CDR3 has 17 residues. The germline gives CDR1 SGHDT, CDR2 YYEEEE. The ends lost 4 bases at V and 0 bases at J; junction bases unmatched: 7. CDR3 nucleotide sequence: TGTGCCAGCAGCCCCCAGACAGGGAGCTCTGGGGCCAACGTCCTGACTTTC. It encodes CASSPQTGSSGANVLTF.

CDR3 coding DNA: TGTGCCTGGAGTGTGTGGACAGCTAATCAGCCCCAGCATTTT. This codes for CAWSVWTANQPQHF. This rearrangement joins TRBV30 to TRBJ1-5; possible D gene TRBD1, 6 bases. The length of the CDR3 is 14 residues. Germline CDR1 is GTSNPN and CDR2 is SVGIG (reference sequence). Deletions cut 0 bases from V and 4 bases from J, with 10 bases between.

At least ten counts were recorded for this clonotype. The rearrangement links TRBV3-1 to TRBJ2-5; D is uncertain. The CDR3 has 12 residues. Germline loops: CDR1 LGHDT, CDR2 YNNKEL (reference sequence). Trimming left V 3 bases short and J 6 bases short, with 8 bases between. The CDR3 DNA follows: TGTGCCAGCAGCCAGAGTTGGAAGACCCAGTACTTC. Its translation: CASSQSWKTQYF.

There are a few counts of this clonotype. The chain combines TRBV20-1 with TRBJ2-3; 9 positions match TRBD1. CDR1 and CDR2 (germline): DFQATT, SNEGSKA (reference sequence). The CDR3 totals 15 residues. J gave up 1 base and V 4 bases, and 6 bases lay outside the gene matches. The CDR3 DNA sequence: TGCAGTGCTACCCCCCGGGACAGGGGCACAGATACGCAGTATTTT. Residues: CSATPRDRGTDTQYF.

Regarding this clonotype: A read error is possible here, since a much larger clone lies one base away. CDR3 sequence (DNA): TGTGCCACCGGTGATTTACAGGGTGGTGAGCAGTTCTTC. Translating gives CATGDLQGGEQFF. V is TRBV24-1 and J is TRBJ2-1; D possibly corresponds to TRBD1 (6 bases). This CDR3 contains 13 residues. From germline, CDR1 is KGHDR and CDR2 SFDVKD.

This clonotype occurred many times. The chain uses TRBV27 and TRBJ1-2; 11 bases agree with TRBD1. Looked up from germline, CDR1 is MNHEY and CDR2 is SMNVEV (reference sequence). The CDR3 length is 16 residues. V lost 1 base, J lost 5 bases, and 6 bases stayed unmatched. CDR3 nucleotides: TGTGCCAGCAGTTTATGGGGGGGACAGGGGGATTATGGCTACACCTTC. This gives the protein CASSLWGGQGDYGYTF.

This clonotype has more than one count but fewer than ten. V is TRBV29-1 and J is TRBJ2-7, with D perhaps TRBD1 (5 bases). Per germline, CDR1 SQVTM and CDR2 ANQGSEA. The V gene lost 4 bases and the J gene lost 3 bases, with 13 bases spanning the gap. The CDR3 extends over 13 amino acids. This CDR3 is CSVVSGQVYEQYF. CDR3 nucleotide sequence: TGCAGCGTTGTGTCAGGGCAAGTCTACGAGCAGTACTTC.

In this sample, this clonotype turned up a few times. The rearrangement uses TRBV6-5 and TRBJ1-1, with 9 positions matching TRBD1. With V trimmed by 4 bases and J by 3 bases, 3 bases remained unmatched. CDR3 length: 14 residues. CDR1 is MNHEY and CDR2 is SVGAGI in the germline V gene. CDR3 region: CASSLTGGHTEAFF. As DNA, the CDR3 is TGTGCCAGCAGTTTGACAGGGGGGCACACTGAAGCTTTCTTT.

The chain combines TRBV20-1 with TRBJ1-1; D perhaps matches TRBD1 (6 bases). CDR1 DFQATT and CDR2 SNEGSKA come from the germline V gene (reference sequence). The CDR3 length is 14 residues. The ends were cut back, 6 bases at V and 5 bases at J, with 19 bases in the middle. The CDR3 protein is CSAVSAGAGTEAFF. CDR3 nucleotides: TGCAGTGCAGTAAGTGCGGGGGCAGGGACTGAAGCTTTCTTT.

This sequence joins TRBV2 and TRBJ1-1; D remains unclear. The CDR3 is made up of 14 amino acids. Trimming cost V 6 bases and J 1 base, with 12 bases left between them. The germline V gene has CDR1 SNHLY and CDR2 FYNNEI. Here the CDR3 DNA reads TGTGCCAGCAGCGAGAGGGTTGGGAACACTGAAGCTTTCTTT. Translating it yields CASSERVGNTEAFF.

The sample holds a few counts of this clonotype. The V call is TRBV18, the J call TRBJ2-2; D remains unclear. Trimming stripped 5 bases from V and 4 bases from J, with 11 bases between. Germline lookup yields CDR1 KGHSH and CDR2 LQKENI. CDR3 length: 14 residues. Here the CDR3 reads CASSGRSFTGELFF. The CDR3 DNA follows: TGTGCCAGCTCAGGACGATCCTTCACCGGGGAGCTGTTTTTT.